Listed below are T cell receptor beta chains from one sample, sequenced in a study of cytomegalovirus exposure and HLA in healthy donors. Data came from immunoSEQ multiplex PCR; TCRdb stores just in-frame clones and leaves some out. There are approximately 220,000 clones in the sample; roughly 75% occur only once, and roughly 1.9% lies in the top ten. The specimen sequenced was PBMCs. The receptors derive from a woman in her thirties in good health and CMV-seronegative. Both conserved end residues are part of each CDR3. The order of the fields is D gene, V gene, J gene, clone size, CDR3 protein, CDR3 DNA. A D gene is named only where the DNA matches it firmly. A row's size may be missing; if present it is once, few, many or a size class.

>TRBD1|TRBV11-2|TRBJ2-7|.
CASSNRDRVDEQYF
TGTGCCAGCAGCAACCGGGACAGGGTTGACGAGCAGTACTTC
>TRBD2|TRBV18|TRBJ2-7|once
CASSPISGRAPYEQYF
TGTGCCAGCTCACCTATTAGCGGGAGGGCACCCTACGAGCAGTACTTC
>TRBD1|TRBV30|TRBJ1-6|.
CASRTGYSFNSPLHF
TGTGCCTCTCGGACAGGGTATTCCTTCAATTCACCCCTCCACTTT
>TRBD1|TRBV5-4|TRBJ2-3|.
CASLPRGTGLTDTQYF
TGTGCCAGCCTGCCCCGGGGGACAGGGCTAACAGATACGCAGTATTTT
>.|TRBV18|TRBJ2-1|.
CASSPHGGAGYNEQFF
TGTGCCAGCTCACCACACGGGGGTGCAGGTTACAATGAGCAGTTCTTC
>.|TRBV6-5|TRBJ1-5|.
CASSDGVVNQPQHF
TGTGCCAGCAGTGATGGTGTAGTCAATCAGCCCCAGCATTTT
>TRBD2|TRBV12-5|TRBJ2-5|.
CASGLPSSGRRETQYF
TGTGCTAGTGGTTTGCCCTCTAGCGGGAGGAGGGAGACCCAGTACTTC
>.|TRBV7-9|TRBJ1-6|.
CASSPPGPQDNSPLHF
TGTGCCAGCAGCCCACCGGGTCCCCAAGATAATTCACCCCTCCACTTT
>.|TRBV6-6|TRBJ1-6|once
CASRLDGALHF
TGTGCCAGCAGGCTCGACGGAGCCCTCCACTTT
>.|TRBV10-3|TRBJ1-6|.
CAISELSRDSSPLHF
TGTGCCATCAGTGAATTATCGAGGGATAGCTCACCCCTCCACTTT
>TRBD2|TRBV15|TRBJ2-7|once
CATSRPRLAGYYEQYF
TGTGCCACCAGCAGGCCCCGACTAGCGGGGTACTACGAGCAGTACTTC
>TRBD1|TRBV5-1|TRBJ1-5|.
CASSLRGGDQPQHF
TGCGCCAGCAGCTTGAGAGGGGGCGATCAGCCCCAGCATTTT
>.|TRBV5-6|TRBJ1-6|.
CASSLYHSSYNSPLHF
TGTGCCAGCAGCTTGTATCACAGCTCCTATAATTCACCCCTCCACTTT
>TRBD1|TRBV2|TRBJ1-2|once
CASTPGQGPYGYTF
TGTGCCAGCACCCCCGGACAGGGACCTTATGGCTACACCTTC
>.|TRBV5-6|TRBJ1-2|.
CASSSVGSGYTF
TGTGCCAGCAGCTCGGTGGGGAGCGGCTACACCTTC
>.|TRBV21-1|TRBJ2-5|.
CASSNNWGGQRRDEETQYF
TGTGCCAGCAGCAACAATTGGGGGGGTCAGCGGCGGGATGAAGAGACCCAGTACTTC
>.|TRBV7-9|TRBJ1-2|.
CASSLGQLGYGYTF
TGTGCCAGCAGCTTAGGACAGCTAGGGTATGGCTACACCTTC
>.|TRBV29-1|TRBJ2-1|once
CSVEVLSNNEQFF
TGCAGCGTTGAGGTACTCTCAAACAATGAGCAGTTCTTC
>.|TRBV6-5|TRBJ1-6|.
CASSYGASSYNSPLHF
TGTGCCAGCAGTTACGGCGCTAGCTCCTATAATTCACCCCTCCACTTT
>.|TRBV11-3|TRBJ1-5|once
CASSLGGSQPQHF
TGTGCCAGCAGCTTAGGGGGCAGTCAGCCCCAGCATTTT
>TRBD1|TRBV2|TRBJ1-2|.
CASSEAPTGNGYTF
TGTGCCAGCAGTGAAGCCCCGACAGGGAACGGCTACACCTTC
>.|TRBV7-2|TRBJ2-6|.
CASSLERAGANVLTF
TGTGCCAGCAGCTTAGAGAGGGCCGGGGCCAACGTCCTGACTTTC
>.|TRBV6-5|TRBJ1-6|.
CASSYSEGGTSPLHF
TGTGCCAGCAGTTACTCAGAGGGAGGCACTTCACCCCTCCACTTT
>TRBD1|TRBV6-5|TRBJ2-2|.
CASRAGGSTGELFF
TGTGCCAGCAGGGCAGGGGGCAGCACCGGGGAGCTGTTTTTT
>.|TRBV19|TRBJ2-3|.
CASSIGGAGAWGDTQYF
TGTGCCAGTAGTATAGGCGGTGCGGGGGCTTGGGGAGATACGCAGTATTTT
>.|TRBV11-2|TRBJ1-1|.
CASSLDLYGNTEAFF
TGTGCCAGCAGCTTAGATCTCTACGGGAACACTGAAGCTTTCTTT
>.|TRBV7-6|TRBJ1-1|.
CASSLTQGGLAAFF
TGTGCCAGCAGCTTGACACAGGGTGGGCTTGCTGCTTTCTTT
>TRBD2|TRBV27|TRBJ2-7|.
CASSFGTSGIRGPIYEQYF
TGTGCCAGCAGTTTCGGGACTAGCGGGATAAGGGGCCCGATCTACGAGCAGTACTTC